Listed below are T cell receptor beta chains from one sample, sequenced in a study of blood T cell repertoires in COVID-19. Libraries were prepared by immunoSEQ multiplex PCR; TCRdb keeps only in-frame clonotypes and omits some of them. This table has about 370,000 clones, 80% to 90% appearing once. Sequencing input: PBMCs or T cells enriched from blood (not recorded which). These receptors were taken from a man between 18 and 35 years old who had recovered from COVID-19. Each CDR3 is given with its conserved first and last residue. D genes are given only for firm matches. Only some rows state a clone size, as once, few, many or a class for expanded clones.

TGCGCCACCGACGCCCTCGAACAGGGGGGAGGAAACACCATATATTTT,CATDALEQGGGNTIYF,TRBD1,NA,TRBV10-2,TRBJ1-3
TGTGCCAGCAGTTACTCTGGTCCCAGGGACGAGCAGTACTTC,CASSYSGPRDEQYF,NA,NA,TRBV6-8,TRBJ2-7
TGTGCCAGCAGCGCCGGGACAGGGGATTCACCCCTCCACTTT,CASSAGTGDSPLHF,TRBD1,NA,TRBV7-9,TRBJ1-6
TGTGCCAGCAGAACGACCATCGGGGGTTTTCGAGTCGAGCAGTACTTC,CASRTTIGGFRVEQYF,NA,NA,TRBV28,TRBJ2-7
TGTGCCAGCAGCTTAGTCCTGGCGGGAGGGCCCAATGAGCAGTTCTTC,CASSLVLAGGPNEQFF,TRBD2,NA,TRBV7-9,TRBJ2-1
TGCAGTGCTAGTGATCAGGCACAAGAGACCCAGTACTTC,CSASDQAQETQYF,NA,NA,TRBV20-1,TRBJ2-5
TGTGCCAGCAGCCCTGAGGCCGGACAGAGATTCTCCTACGAGCAGTACTTC,CASSPEAGQRFSYEQYF,NA,once,TRBV7-6,TRBJ2-7
TGTGCCAGCAGTTACAGTAGGGACAGGGGATACAATGAGCAGTTCTTC,CASSYSRDRGYNEQFF,TRBD1,NA,TRBV6-2/TRBV6-3,TRBJ2-1
TGTGCCAGCAGCGTCCCCACGGGAGAGCAGTTCTTC,CASSVPTGEQFF,NA,NA,TRBV7-9,TRBJ2-1
TGCGCCAGCAGCCAAGACTGGAAGACAGGGGGTAATCAGCCCCAGCATTTT,CASSQDWKTGGNQPQHF,TRBD1,NA,TRBV4-1,TRBJ1-5
TGTGCCATCAATGCAGGGGAGAGTTACAATGAGCAGTTCTTC,CAINAGESYNEQFF,NA,NA,TRBV10-3,TRBJ2-1
TGTGCCAGCAGCGTAGACCCGGGATCTACCTACGAGCAGTACTTC,CASSVDPGSTYEQYF,NA,NA,TRBV9,TRBJ2-7
TGTGCCAGAAGCTTTATCCGGTACCAAGAGACCCAGTACTTC,CARSFIRYQETQYF,NA,NA,TRBV5-3,TRBJ2-5
TGTGCCAGCTCCCGTGCAGGGATCCCCAGCACAGATACGCAGTATTTT,CASSRAGIPSTDTQYF,NA,NA,TRBV18,TRBJ2-3
TGTGCCAGCAGCTCCCGACAGGCCTTCACCGGGGAGCTGTTTTTT,CASSSRQAFTGELFF,NA,NA,TRBV7-3,TRBJ2-2
TGTGCCAGCAGCTCCCGGACCTCAGAGGGAACAACTAATGAAAAACTGTTTTTT,CASSSRTSEGTTNEKLFF,NA,NA,TRBV11-2,TRBJ1-4
TGCGCCAGCAGCCCGAGTTCTAGCGTAGCCTACAATGAGCAGTTCTTC,CASSPSSSVAYNEQFF,NA,NA,TRBV4-3,TRBJ2-1
TGTGCCAGCAGCCATCCGGACAGGTGGACTGAAGCTTTCTTT,CASSHPDRWTEAFF,TRBD1,NA,TRBV7-2,TRBJ1-1
TGTGCCACCAGTGACTCAGACACCCAAGAGACCCAGTACTTC,CATSDSDTQETQYF,NA,NA,TRBV24-1,TRBJ2-5
TGTGCCAGCAGCTTAGCGTCGGGTCCAGGGGAAGCTTTCTTT,CASSLASGPGEAFF,NA,once,TRBV7-9,TRBJ1-1
TGTGCCAGCTCAGCCGGGACAGGGTACGAGCAGTACTTC,CASSAGTGYEQYF,TRBD1,NA,TRBV18,TRBJ2-7
TGTGCCAGCTCAATTCGACAGGGGACGGGCAATCAGCCCCAGCATTTT,CASSIRQGTGNQPQHF,TRBD1,NA,TRBV18,TRBJ1-5
TGCGCCAGCAGCGCGGATCCGGGACAGGGACATCAAGAGACCCAGTACTTC,CASSADPGQGHQETQYF,TRBD1,NA,TRBV5-1,TRBJ2-5
TGTGCCAGCAGCTCAAGGGTGGGTAGCGGGAGATACAATGAGCAGTTCTTC,CASSSRVGSGRYNEQFF,TRBD2,once,TRBV7-8,TRBJ2-1
TGCGCCAGCAGCCCCGGGCTAGCGACTTACAATGAGCAGTTCTTC,CASSPGLATYNEQFF,NA,NA,TRBV4-1,TRBJ2-1